This T cell receptor (beta chain) was recorded in a study of shared clonotypes between healthy human individuals. Study results and limitations: A reduction in generation probabilities was seen for non-shared clonotypes relative to those shared by all four donors.

With regard to this clone: Its antigen is currently unknown. Because the CDR3's place on the DNA is in doubt, the DNA is left out and the CDR3 is given as listed by TCRdb.

Template for every sorted-subset replicate PCR totaled around 210 ng DNA, roughly 30,000 T cell genomes. Produced via immunoSEQ multiplex PCR; TCRdb's table is partial and in-frame only. Counted here are 2 million to 2.5 million clones, approximately 96% occurring once; the ten biggest clones make up 0.1% to 0.15%. The CDR3 comprises 13 residues, both ends counted. Germline lookup yields CDR1 MDHEN and CDR2 SYDVKM. This clonotype was obtained from a man aged 18 to 29 in good health. The V and J genes are TRBV28 and TRBJ1-2. The sequenced sample was naive CD4+ T cells sorted from blood. Noted subset: CD45RA+ positively selected. CDR3 sequence reads: CASSFGAGYGYTF.